A selection of T cell receptor beta chains follows, all from one sample in a study of technical replicates of blood from four donors. The method was immunoSEQ multiplex PCR; TCRdb's version includes in-frame clones alone and lacks a portion of them. The sample has approximately 69,000 clones, approximately 96% seen once; the top ten hold 0.21%. Material for sequencing was T cells isolated from PBMCs. Receptor source: a human donor in good health. Each CDR3 is given with its conserved first and last residue. D genes are given only for firm matches.

v_gene	j_gene	d_gene	CDR3aa
TRBV27	TRBJ2-1	TRBD2	CASSLYGGRVYNEQFF
TRBV5-1	TRBJ1-4	NA	CASSLGGATNEKLFF
TRBV6-5	TRBJ1-1	NA	CASSYGGSGDTEAFF
TRBV9	TRBJ2-7	TRBD1	CASSVRQGYEQYF
TRBV2	TRBJ2-6	NA	CASSLDRISSGANVLTF
TRBV6-4	TRBJ2-3	NA	CASSKGGSTDTQYF
TRBV19	TRBJ2-5	TRBD1	CASSQRTGEETQYF
TRBV6-5	TRBJ2-1	NA	CASSYSWGTSSHEQFF
TRBV7-2	TRBJ1-3	NA	CASSFYRNTIYF
TRBV10-3	TRBJ1-1	TRBD1	CAISEGDRAETFF
TRBV6-1	TRBJ1-1	TRBD1	CASSEDGQGMDTEAFF
TRBV4-2	TRBJ2-5	NA	CASSQDRQRYQETQYF
TRBV15	TRBJ2-5	TRBD2	CATSRELLAGGAQETQYF
TRBV28	TRBJ2-1	NA	CASSFSPSSYNEQFF
TRBV5-1	TRBJ2-1	TRBD1	CASSLLGQGDSGEQFF
TRBV5-1	TRBJ2-3	NA	CASSSGFSTDTQYF
TRBV5-6	TRBJ2-1	NA	CASSFLAGYNEQFF
TRBV18	TRBJ1-5	NA	CASSIGRATGNQPQHF
TRBV9	TRBJ1-1	NA	CASSVVGANTEAFF
TRBV4-1	TRBJ2-7	TRBD1	CASSHPGRDRGLKQYF
TRBV13	TRBJ2-1	TRBD1	CASSLLPRDRMNNEQFF
TRBV19	TRBJ2-7	TRBD2	CASSSPLAGSHEQYF
TRBV6-6	TRBJ1-5	TRBD1	CASTPRPGGQPQHF
TRBV6-5	TRBJ2-7	TRBD1	CASSYSRQGVREQYF
TRBV29-1	TRBJ2-2	NA	CSVPGTPNTGELFF
TRBV2	TRBJ1-1	NA	CASSEKWGANTEAFF
TRBV5-5	TRBJ1-5	NA	CASSLAIAGPSNQPQHF
TRBV5-1	TRBJ2-2	TRBD1	CASRKDRGNTGELFF
TRBV2	TRBJ2-2	NA	CASVAGSGELFF
TRBV13	TRBJ2-7	NA	CASSLGAVTYEQYF
TRBV20-1	TRBJ1-1	NA	CSAQGNTEAFF
TRBV10-1	TRBJ2-1	TRBD2	CASSESTSGAYNEQFF
TRBV4-1	TRBJ2-1	NA	CASSQARVSGGLSYNEQFF
TRBV5-6	TRBJ1-1	NA	CASSPGITEAFF
TRBV27	TRBJ2-7	TRBD1	CASGSTHRGTYEQYF
TRBV11-1	TRBJ2-5	NA	CASSLAQGKTQYF